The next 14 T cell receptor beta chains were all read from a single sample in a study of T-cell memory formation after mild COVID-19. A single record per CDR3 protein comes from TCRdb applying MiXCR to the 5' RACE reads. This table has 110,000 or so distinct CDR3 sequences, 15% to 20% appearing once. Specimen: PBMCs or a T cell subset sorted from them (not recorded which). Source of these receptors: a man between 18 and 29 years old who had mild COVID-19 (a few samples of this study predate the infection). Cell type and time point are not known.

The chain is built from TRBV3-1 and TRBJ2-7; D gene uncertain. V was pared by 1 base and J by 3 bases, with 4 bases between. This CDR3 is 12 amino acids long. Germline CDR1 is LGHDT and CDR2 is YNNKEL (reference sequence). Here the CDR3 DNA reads TGTGCCAGCAGCCAAGGGGGCTACGAGCAGTACTTC. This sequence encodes CASSQGGYEQYF.

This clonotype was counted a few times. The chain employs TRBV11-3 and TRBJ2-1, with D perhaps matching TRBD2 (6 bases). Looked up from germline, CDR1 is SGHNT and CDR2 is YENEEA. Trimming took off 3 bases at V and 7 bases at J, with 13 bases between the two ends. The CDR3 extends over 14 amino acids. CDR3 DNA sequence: TGTGCCAGCAGCTTCGGTGGGGCGGGGAATGAGCAGTTCTTC. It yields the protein CASSFGGAGNEQFF.

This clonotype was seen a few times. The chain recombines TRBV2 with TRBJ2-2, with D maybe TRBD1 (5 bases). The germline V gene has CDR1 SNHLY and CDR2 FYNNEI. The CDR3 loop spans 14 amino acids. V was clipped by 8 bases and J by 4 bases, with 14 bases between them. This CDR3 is CASLSSGLTGELFF. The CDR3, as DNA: TGTGCCAGCTTGAGTTCAGGGCTCACCGGGGAGCTGTTTTTT.

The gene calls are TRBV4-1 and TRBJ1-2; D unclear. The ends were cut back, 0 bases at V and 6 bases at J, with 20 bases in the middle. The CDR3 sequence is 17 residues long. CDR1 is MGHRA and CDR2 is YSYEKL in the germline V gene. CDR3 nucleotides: TGCGCCAGCAGCCAAGATATCGGCGGCACGGCTACCGATGGCTACACCTTC. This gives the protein CASSQDIGGTATDGYTF.

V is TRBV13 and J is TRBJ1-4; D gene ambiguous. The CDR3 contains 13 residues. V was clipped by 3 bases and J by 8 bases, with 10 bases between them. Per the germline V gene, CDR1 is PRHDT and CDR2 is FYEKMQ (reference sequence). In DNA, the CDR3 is TGTGCCAGCAGCTTTGTGAGAGGAGAAAAACTGTTTTTT. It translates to CASSFVRGEKLFF.

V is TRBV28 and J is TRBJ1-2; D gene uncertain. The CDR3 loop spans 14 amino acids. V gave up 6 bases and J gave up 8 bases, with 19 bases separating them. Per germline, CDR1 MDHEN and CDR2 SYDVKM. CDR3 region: CASRLMGKSGGYTF. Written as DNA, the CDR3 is TGTGCCAGCAGACTTATGGGGAAATCAGGCGGCTACACCTTC.

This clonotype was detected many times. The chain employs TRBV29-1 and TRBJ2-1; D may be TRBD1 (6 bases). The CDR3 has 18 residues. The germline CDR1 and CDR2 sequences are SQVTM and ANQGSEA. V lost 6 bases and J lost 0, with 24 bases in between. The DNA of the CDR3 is TGCAGCGTGCCTAACGGCAGGGGTCTTCCGAGCTCCTACAATGAGCAGTTCTTC. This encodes CSVPNGRGLPSSYNEQFF.

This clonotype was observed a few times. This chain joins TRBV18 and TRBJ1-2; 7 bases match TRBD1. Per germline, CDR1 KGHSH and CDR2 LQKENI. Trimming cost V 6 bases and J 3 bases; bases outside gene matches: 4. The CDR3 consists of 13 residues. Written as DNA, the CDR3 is TGTGCCAGCTCTCACGACAGGGACTATGGCTACACCTTC. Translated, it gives CASSHDRDYGYTF.

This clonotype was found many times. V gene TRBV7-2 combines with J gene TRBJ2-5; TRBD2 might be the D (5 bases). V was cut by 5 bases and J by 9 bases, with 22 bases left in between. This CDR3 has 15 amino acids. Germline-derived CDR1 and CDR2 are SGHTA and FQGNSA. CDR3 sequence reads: CASSRPEGLPRAQYF. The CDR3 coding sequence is TGTGCCAGCAGCCGTCCCGAAGGACTGCCCCGGGCCCAGTACTTC. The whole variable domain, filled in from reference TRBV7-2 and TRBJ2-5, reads GAGVSQSPSNKVTEKGKDVELRCDPISGHTALYWYRQSLGQGLEFLIYFQGNSAPDKSGLPSDRFSAERTGGSVSTLTIQRTQQEDSAVYLCASSRPEGLPRAQYFGPGTRLLVL.

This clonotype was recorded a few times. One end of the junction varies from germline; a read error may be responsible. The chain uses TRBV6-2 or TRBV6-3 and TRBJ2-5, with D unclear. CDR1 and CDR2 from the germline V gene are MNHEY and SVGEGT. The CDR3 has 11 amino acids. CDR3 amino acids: CASSYSRTVDF. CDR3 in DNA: TGTGCCAGCAGTTACTCTAGGACGGTGGACTTC.

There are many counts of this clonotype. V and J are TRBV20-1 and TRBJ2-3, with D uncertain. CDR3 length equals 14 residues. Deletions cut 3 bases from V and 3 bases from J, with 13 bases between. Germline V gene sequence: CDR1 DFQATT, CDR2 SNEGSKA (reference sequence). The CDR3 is CSARPDVGTDTQYF. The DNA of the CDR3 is TGCAGTGCTAGGCCTGACGTGGGTACAGATACGCAGTATTTT.

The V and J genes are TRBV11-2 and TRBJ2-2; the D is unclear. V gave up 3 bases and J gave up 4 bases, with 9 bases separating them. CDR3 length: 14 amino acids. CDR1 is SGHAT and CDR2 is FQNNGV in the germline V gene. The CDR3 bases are TGTGCCAGCAGCTTTTTACATCTCACCGGGGAGCTGTTTTTT. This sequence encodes CASSFLHLTGELFF.

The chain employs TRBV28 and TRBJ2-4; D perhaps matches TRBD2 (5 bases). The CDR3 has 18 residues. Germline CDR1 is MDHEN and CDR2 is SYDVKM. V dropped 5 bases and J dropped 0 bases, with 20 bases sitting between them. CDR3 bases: TGTGCCAGCAGTCCAGTAGCGTATCCGGGCATAGCCAAAAACATTCAGTACTTC. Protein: CASSPVAYPGIAKNIQYF.

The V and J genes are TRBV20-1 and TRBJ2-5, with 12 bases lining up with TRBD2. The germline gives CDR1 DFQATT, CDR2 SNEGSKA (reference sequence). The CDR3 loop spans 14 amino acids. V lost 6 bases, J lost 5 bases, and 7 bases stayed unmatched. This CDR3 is CSAGRLAGEETQYF. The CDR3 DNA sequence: TGCAGTGCCGGCCGACTAGCGGGGGAGGAGACCCAGTACTTC.